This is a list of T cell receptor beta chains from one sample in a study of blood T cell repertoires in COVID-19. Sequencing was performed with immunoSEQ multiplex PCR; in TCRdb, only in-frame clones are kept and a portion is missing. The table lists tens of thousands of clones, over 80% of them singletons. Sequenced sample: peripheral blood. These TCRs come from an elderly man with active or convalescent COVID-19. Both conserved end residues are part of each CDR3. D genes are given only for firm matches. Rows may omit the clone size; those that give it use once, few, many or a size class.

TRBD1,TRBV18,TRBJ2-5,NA,CASSQRDSETQYF,TGTGCCAGCTCACAACGGGACAGTGAGACCCAGTACTTC
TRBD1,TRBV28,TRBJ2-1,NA,CASSQMGQTNYNEQFF,TGTGCCAGCAGTCAGATGGGACAGACAAACTACAATGAGCAGTTCTTC
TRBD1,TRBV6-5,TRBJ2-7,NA,CASRPGQGTSEQYF,TGTGCCAGCAGACCGGGACAGGGTACTTCCGAGCAGTACTTC
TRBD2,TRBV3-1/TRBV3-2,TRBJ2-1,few,CASILAGRNEQFF,TGTGCCAGCATTTTAGCGGGACGGAATGAGCAGTTCTTC
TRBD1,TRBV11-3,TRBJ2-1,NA,CASSAHPWDRANNEQFF,TGTGCCAGCAGCGCCCACCCCTGGGACAGGGCGAACAATGAGCAGTTCTTC
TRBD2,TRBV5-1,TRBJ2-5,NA,CASSPSGRGYSDRRQETQYF,TGCGCCAGCAGCCCTTCGGGGAGGGGATATAGTGATCGACGGCAAGAGACCCAGTACTTC
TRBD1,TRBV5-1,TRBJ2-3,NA,CASSWGQGWYF,TGCGCCAGCAGCTGGGGACAGGGGTGGTATTTT
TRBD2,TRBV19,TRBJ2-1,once,CASSRRRGGYNEQFF,TGTGCCAGTAGTAGGAGGCGGGGGGGTTACAATGAGCAGTTCTTC
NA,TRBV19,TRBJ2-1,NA,CASSPDTGNEQFF,TGTGCCAGTAGTCCGGACACCGGCAATGAGCAGTTCTTC
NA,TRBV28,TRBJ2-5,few,CASRAPTGMETQYF,TGTGCCAGCAGGGCCCCTACAGGGATGGAGACCCAGTACTTC